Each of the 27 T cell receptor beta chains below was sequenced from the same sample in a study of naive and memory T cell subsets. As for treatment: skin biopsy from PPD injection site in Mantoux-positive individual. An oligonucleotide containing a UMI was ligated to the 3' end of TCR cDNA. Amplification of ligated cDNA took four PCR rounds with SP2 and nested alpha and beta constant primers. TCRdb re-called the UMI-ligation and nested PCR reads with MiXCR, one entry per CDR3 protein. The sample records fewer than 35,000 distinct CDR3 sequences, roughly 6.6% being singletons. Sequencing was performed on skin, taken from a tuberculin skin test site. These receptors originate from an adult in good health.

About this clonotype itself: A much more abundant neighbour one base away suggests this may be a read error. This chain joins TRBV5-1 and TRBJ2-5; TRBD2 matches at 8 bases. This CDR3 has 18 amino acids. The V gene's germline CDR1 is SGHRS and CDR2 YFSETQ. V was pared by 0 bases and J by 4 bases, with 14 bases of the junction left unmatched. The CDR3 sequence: CASSLAPLAGGPRETQYF. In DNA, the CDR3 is TGCGCCAGCAGCTTGGCCCCCCTCGCGGGGGGTCCCCGAGAGACCCAGTACTTC.

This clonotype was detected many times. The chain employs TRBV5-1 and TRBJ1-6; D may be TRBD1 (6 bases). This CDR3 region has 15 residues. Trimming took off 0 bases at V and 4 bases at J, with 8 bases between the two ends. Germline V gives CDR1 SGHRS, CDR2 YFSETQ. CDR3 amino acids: CASSLEGGYNSPLHF. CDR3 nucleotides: TGCGCCAGCAGCTTGGAGGGGGGTTATAATTCACCCCTCCACTTT.

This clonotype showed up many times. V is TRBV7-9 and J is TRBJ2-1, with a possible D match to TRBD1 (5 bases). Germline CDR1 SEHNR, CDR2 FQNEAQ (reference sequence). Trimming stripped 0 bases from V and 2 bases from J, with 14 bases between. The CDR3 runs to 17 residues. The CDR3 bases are TGTGCCAGCAGCTTAGCGACAGCTCCCCCCCCCTACAATGAGCAGTTCTTC. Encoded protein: CASSLATAPPPYNEQFF.

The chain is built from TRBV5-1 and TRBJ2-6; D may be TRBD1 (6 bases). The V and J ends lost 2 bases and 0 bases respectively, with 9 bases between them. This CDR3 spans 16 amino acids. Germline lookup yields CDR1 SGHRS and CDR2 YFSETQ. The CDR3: CASSLTGSSGANVLTF. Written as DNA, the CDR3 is TGCGCCAGCAGCTTAACAGGGAGCTCTGGGGCCAACGTCCTGACTTTC.

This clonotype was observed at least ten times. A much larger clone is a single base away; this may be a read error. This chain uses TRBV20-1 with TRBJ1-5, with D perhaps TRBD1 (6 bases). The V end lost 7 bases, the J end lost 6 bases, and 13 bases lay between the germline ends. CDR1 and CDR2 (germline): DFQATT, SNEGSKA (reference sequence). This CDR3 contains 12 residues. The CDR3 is CSVQTGVQPQHF. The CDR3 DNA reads TGCAGTGTTCAGACAGGAGTTCAGCCCCAGCATTTT.

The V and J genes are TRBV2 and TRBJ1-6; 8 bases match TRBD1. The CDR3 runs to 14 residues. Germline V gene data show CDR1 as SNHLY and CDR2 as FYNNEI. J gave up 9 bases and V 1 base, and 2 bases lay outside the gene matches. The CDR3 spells CASSEGRGPSPLHF. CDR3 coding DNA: TGTGCCAGCAGTGAAGGCAGGGGGCCTTCACCCCTCCACTTT.

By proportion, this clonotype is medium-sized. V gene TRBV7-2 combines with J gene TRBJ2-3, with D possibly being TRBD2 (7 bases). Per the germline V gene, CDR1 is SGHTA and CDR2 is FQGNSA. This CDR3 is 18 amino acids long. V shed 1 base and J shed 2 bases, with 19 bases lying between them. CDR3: CASSLGFGGGENTDTQYF. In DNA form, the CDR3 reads TGTGCCAGCAGCTTAGGATTCGGAGGGGGGGAAAACACAGATACGCAGTATTTT.

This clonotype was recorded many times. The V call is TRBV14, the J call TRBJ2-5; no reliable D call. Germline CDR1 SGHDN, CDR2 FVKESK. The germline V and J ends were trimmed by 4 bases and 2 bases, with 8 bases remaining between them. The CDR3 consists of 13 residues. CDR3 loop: CASSPGAQETQYF. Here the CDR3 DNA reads TGTGCCAGCAGCCCCGGCGCACAAGAGACCCAGTACTTC.

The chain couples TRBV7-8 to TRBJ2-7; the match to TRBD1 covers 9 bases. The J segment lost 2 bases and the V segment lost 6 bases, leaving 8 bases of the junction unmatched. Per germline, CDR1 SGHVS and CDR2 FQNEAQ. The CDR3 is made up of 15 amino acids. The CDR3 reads CASSSLDRGTYEQYF. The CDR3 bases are TGTGCCAGCAGTTCCCTCGACAGGGGGACCTACGAGCAGTACTTC.

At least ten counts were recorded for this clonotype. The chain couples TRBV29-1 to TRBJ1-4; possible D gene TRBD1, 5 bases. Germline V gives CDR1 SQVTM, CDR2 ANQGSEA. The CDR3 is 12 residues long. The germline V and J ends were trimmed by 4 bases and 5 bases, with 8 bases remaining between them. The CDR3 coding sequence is TGCAGCGTTGTGGGGCGAAATGAAAAACTGTTTTTT. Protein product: CSVVGRNEKLFF.

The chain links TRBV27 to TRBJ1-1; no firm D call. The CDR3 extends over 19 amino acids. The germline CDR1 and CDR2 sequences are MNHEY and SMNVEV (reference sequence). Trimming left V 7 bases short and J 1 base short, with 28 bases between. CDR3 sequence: CASIPSGWRAQIRNTEAFF. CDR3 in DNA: TGTGCCAGCATCCCTTCCGGTTGGAGGGCCCAGATCAGGAACACTGAAGCTTTCTTT.

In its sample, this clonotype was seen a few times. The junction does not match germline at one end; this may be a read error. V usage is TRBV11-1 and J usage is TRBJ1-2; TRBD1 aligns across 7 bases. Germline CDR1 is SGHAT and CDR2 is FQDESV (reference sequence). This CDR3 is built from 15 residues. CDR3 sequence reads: CASSETGRVGNGDTF. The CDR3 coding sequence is TGTGCCAGCAGCGAGACAGGGAGAGTTGGCAATGGCGACACCTTC.

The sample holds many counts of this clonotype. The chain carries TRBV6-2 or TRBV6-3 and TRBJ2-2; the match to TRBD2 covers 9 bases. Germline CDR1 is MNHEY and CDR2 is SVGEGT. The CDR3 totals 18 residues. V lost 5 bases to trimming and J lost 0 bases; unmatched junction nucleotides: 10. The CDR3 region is CASSKLLAGPTNTGELFF. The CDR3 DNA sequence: TGTGCCAGCAGTAAGCTTCTAGCGGGGCCTACGAACACCGGGGAGCTGTTTTTT.

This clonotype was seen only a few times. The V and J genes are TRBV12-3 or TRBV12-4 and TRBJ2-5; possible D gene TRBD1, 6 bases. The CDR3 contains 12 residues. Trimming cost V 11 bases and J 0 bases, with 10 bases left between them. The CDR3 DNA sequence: TGTGCCGTAGGGGGAAACCAAGAGACCCAGTACTTC. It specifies CAVGGNQETQYF.

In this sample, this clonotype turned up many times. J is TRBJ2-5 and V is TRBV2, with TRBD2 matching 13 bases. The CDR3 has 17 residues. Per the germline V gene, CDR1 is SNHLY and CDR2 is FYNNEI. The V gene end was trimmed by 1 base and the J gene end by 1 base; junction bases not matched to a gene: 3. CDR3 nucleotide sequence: TGTGCCAGCAGTGAAGTCGGGACTAGCGGGGCCCAAGAGACCCAGTACTTC. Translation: CASSEVGTSGAQETQYF. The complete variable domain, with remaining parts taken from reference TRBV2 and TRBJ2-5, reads EPEVTQTPSHQVTQMGQEVILRCVPISNHLYFYWYRQILGQKVEFLVSFYNNEISEKSEIFDDQFSVERPDGSNFTLKIRSTKLEDSAMYFCASSEVGTSGAQETQYFGPGTRLLVL.

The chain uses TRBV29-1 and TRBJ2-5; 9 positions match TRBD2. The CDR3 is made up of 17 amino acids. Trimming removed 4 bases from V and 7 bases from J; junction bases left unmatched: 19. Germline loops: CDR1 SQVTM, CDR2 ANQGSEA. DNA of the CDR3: TGCAGCGTTGCGGCTAGCGGGGCCACCGCACGTCCTGGGACCCAGTACTTC. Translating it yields CSVAASGATARPGTQYF.

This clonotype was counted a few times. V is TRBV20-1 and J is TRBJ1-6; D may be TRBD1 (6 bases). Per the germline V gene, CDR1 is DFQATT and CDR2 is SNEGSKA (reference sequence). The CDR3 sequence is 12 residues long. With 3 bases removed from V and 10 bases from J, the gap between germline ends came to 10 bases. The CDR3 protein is CSARSGVSPLHF. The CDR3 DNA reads TGCAGTGCTAGGTCAGGGGTGTCACCCCTCCACTTT.

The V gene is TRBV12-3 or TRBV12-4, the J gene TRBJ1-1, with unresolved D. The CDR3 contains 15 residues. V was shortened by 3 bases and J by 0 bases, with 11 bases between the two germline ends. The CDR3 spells CASSLVPVMNTEAFF. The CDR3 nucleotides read TGTGCCAGCAGTTTGGTTCCAGTCATGAACACTGAAGCTTTCTTT.

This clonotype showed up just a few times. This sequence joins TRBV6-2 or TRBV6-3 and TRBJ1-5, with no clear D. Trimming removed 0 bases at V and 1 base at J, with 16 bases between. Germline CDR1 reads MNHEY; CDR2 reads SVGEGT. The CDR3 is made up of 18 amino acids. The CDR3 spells CASSYSELETTSNQPQHF. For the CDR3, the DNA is TGTGCCAGCAGTTACTCGGAGCTTGAGACAACGAGCAATCAGCCCCAGCATTTT.

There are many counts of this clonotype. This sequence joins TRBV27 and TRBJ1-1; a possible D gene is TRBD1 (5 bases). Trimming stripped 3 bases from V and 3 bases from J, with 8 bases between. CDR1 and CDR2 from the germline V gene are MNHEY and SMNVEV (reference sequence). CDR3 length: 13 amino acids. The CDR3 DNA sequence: TGTGCCAGCAGTTTGGCGGGGGACACTGAAGCTTTCTTT. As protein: CASSLAGDTEAFF.

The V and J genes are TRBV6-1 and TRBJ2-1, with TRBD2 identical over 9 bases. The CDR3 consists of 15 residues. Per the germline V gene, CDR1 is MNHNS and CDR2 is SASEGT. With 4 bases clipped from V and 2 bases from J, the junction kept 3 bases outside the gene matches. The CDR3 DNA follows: TGTGCCAGCAGTGTACGCGGGGGGGCCTACAATGAGCAGTTCTTC. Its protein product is CASSVRGGAYNEQFF.

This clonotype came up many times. The CDR3 loop reads CASSIMGYGYTF. The CDR3 DNA is TGTGCCAGTAGTATCATGGGCTATGGCTACACCTTC. The chain is built from TRBV19 and TRBJ1-2, with D uncertain. Germline-derived CDR1 and CDR2 are LNHDA and SQIVND (reference sequence). CDR3 length: 12 amino acids. Trimming pared 3 bases from V and 4 bases from J, leaving 6 bases between.

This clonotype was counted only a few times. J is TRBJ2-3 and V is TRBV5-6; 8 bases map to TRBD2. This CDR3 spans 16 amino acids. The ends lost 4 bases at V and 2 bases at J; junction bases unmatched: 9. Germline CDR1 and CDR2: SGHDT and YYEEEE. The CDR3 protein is CASSLGAGATTDTQYF. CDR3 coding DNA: TGTGCCAGCAGCCTTGGAGCGGGGGCGACCACAGATACGCAGTATTTT.

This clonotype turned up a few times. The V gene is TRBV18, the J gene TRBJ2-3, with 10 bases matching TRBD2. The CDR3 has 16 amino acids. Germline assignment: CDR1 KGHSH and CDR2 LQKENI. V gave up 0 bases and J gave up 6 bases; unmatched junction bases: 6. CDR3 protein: CASSPPKRGGPDTQYF. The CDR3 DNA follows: TGTGCCAGCTCACCACCGAAGCGGGGGGGCCCCGATACGCAGTATTTT.

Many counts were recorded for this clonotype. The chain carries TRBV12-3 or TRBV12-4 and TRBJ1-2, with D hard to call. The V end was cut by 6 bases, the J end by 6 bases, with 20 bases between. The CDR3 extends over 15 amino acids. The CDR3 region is CASSLGSSGNNGYTF. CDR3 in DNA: TGTGCCAGCAGCCTAGGTTCCTCTGGGAATAATGGCTACACCTTC.

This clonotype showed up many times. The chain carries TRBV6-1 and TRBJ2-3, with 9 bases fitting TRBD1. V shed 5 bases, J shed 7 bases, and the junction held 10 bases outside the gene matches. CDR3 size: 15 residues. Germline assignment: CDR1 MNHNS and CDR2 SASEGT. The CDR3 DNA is TGTGCCAGCAGTCCCAGGACAGGGGAGTCGAATACGCAGTATTTT. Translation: CASSPRTGESNTQYF.

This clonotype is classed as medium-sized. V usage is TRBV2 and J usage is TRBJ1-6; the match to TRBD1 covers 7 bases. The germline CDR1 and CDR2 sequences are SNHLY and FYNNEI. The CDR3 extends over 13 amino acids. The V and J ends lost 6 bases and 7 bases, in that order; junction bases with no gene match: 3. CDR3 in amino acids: CASRRQGNSPLHF. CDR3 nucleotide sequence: TGTGCCAGCAGGCGACAGGGAAATTCACCCCTCCACTTT.